This T cell receptor (beta chain) is drawn from a study of cytomegalovirus exposure and HLA in healthy donors. The PCR had 60 Vbeta and 13 Jbeta primers. Repertoires were generated with immunoSEQ multiplex PCR, while TCRdb's copy carries only in-frame clones and drops some. The data contain approximately 180,000 clones, 70% to 90% of them singletons. The sequence came from a girl aged 5-17 years in good health and CMV-seropositive. The sample taken for sequencing was PBMCs.

This chain's CDR3 is CSPQGKETQYF. Here the CDR3 DNA reads TGCAGCCCACAGGGAAAAGAGACCCAGTACTTC. The chain employs TRBV20-1 and TRBJ2-5; D possibly corresponds to TRBD1 (6 bases). Germline-derived CDR1 and CDR2 are DFQATT and SNEGSKA (reference sequence). CDR3 length: 11 amino acids.